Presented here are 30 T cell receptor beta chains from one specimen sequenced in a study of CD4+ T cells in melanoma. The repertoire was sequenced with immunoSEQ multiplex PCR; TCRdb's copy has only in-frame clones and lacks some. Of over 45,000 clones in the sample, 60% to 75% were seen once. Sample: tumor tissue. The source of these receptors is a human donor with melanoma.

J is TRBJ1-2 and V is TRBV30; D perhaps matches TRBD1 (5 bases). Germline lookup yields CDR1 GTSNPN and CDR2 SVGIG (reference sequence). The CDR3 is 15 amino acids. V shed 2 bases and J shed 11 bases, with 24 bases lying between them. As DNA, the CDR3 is TGTGCCTGGAGTCTGGGGCCCGTCGCCCTCCTTGGGTACACCTTC. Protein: CAWSLGPVALLGYTF.

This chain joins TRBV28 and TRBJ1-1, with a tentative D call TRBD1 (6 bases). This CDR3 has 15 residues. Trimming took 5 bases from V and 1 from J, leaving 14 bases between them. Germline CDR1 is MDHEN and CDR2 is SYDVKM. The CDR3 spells CASSLTGGENTEAFF. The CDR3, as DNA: TGTGCCAGCAGTCTCACCGGGGGCGAGAACACTGAAGCTTTCTTT.

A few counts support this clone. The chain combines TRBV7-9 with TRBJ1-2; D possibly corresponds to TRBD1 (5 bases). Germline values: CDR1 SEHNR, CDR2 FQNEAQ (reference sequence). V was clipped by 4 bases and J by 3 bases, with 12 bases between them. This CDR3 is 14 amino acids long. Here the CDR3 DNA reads TGTGCCAGCAGCTGGACGGGGCCGGACTATGGCTACACCTTC. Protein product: CASSWTGPDYGYTF.

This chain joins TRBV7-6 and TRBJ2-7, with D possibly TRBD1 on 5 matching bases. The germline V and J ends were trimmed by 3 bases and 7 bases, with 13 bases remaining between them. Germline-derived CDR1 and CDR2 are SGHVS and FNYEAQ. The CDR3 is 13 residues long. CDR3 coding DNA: TGTGCCAGCAGCTTGGGGCCAGCCAGTGAGCAGTACTTC. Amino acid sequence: CASSLGPASEQYF.

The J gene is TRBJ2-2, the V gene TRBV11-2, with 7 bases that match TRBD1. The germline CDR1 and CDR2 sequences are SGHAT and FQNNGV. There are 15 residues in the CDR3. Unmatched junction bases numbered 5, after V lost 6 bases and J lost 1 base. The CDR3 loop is CASRRRQGNTGELFF. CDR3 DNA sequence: TGTGCCAGCAGACGCAGACAGGGGAACACCGGGGAGCTGTTTTTT.

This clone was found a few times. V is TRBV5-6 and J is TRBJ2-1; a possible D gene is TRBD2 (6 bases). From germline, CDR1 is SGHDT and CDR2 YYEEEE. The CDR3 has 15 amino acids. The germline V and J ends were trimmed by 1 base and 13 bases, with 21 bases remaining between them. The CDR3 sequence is CASSLSALARRGQFF. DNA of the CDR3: TGTGCCAGCAGCTTGTCCGCCCTAGCGAGGAGAGGTCAGTTCTTC. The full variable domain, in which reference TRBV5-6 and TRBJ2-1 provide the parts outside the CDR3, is DAGVTQSPTHLIKTRGQQVTLRCSPKSGHDTVSWYQQALGQGPQFIFQYYEEEERQRGNFPDRFSGHQFPNYSSELNVNALLLGDSALYLCASSLSALARRGQFFGPGTRLTVL.

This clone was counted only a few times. The CDR3 loop reads CASRHWETANTGELFF. CDR3 nucleotide sequence: TGTGCCAGCAGACATTGGGAGACAGCGAACACCGGGGAGCTGTTTTTT. V usage is TRBV5-6 and J usage is TRBJ2-2; D possibly matches TRBD1 or TRBD2 (5 bases each). Germline CDR1 and CDR2: SGHDT and YYEEEE. CDR3 length equals 16 residues. With 5 bases removed from V and 0 bases from J, the gap between germline ends came to 14 bases.

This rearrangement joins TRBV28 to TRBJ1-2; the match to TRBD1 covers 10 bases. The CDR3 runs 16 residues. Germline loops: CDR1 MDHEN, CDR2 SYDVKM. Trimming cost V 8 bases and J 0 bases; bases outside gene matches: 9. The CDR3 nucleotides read TGTGCCAGCCTGCGGGACAGGGGCGCTACTAACTATGGCTACACCTTC. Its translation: CASLRDRGATNYGYTF.

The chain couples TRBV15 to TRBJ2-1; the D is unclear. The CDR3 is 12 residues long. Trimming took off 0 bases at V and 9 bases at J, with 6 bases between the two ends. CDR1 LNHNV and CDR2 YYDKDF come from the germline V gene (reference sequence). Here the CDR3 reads CATSRDTSEQFF. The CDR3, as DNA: TGTGCCACCAGCAGAGATACGTCTGAGCAGTTCTTC. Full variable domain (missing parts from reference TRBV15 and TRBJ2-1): DAMVIQNPRYQVTQFGKPVTLSCSQTLNHNVMYWYQQKSSQAPKLLFHYYDKDFNNEADTPDNFQSRRPNTSFCFLDIRSPGLGDTAMYLCATSRDTSEQFFGPGTRLTVL.

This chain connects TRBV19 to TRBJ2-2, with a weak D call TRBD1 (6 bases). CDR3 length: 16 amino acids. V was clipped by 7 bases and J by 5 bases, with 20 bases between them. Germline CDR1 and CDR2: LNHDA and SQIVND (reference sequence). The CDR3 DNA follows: TGTGCCAGTACCCCTTCCCTACGACAGGAGACCGGGGAGCTGTTTTTT. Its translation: CASTPSLRQETGELFF.

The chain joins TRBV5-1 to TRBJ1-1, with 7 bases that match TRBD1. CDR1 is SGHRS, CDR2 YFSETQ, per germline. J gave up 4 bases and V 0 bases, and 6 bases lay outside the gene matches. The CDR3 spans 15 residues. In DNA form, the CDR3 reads TGCGCCAGCAGCTTGGCGGGACAGTGGGGCACTGAAGCTTTCTTT. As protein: CASSLAGQWGTEAFF. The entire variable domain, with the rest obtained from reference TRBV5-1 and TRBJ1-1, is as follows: KAGVTQTPRYLIKTRGQQVTLSCSPISGHRSVSWYQQTPGQGLQFLFEYFSETQRNKGNFPGRFSGRQFSNSRSEMNVSTLELGDSALYLCASSLAGQWGTEAFFGQGTRLTVV.

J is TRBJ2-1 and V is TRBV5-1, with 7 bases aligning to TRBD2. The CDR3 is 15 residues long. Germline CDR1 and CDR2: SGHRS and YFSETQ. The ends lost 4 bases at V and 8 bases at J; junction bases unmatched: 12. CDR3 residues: CASSILAARGDEQFF. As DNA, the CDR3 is TGCGCCAGCAGCATCTTAGCGGCCCGGGGGGATGAGCAGTTCTTC.

Written as DNA, the CDR3 is TGTGCCAGCAGCGCCGGAGGGGGGGATGAGCAGTTCTTC. Translating gives CASSAGGGDEQFF. The chain joins TRBV5-6 to TRBJ2-1, with D possibly matching TRBD2 (7 bases). CDR1 SGHDT and CDR2 YYEEEE come from the germline V gene. This CDR3 spans 13 amino acids. Trimming stripped 4 bases from V and 8 bases from J, with 13 bases between.

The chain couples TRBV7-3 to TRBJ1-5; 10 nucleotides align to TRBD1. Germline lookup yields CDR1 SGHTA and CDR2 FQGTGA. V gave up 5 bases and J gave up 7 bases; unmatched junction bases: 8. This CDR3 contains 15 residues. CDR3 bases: TGTGCCAGCAGCCCGACAGGGGGCGAAAGGCAGCCCCAGCATTTT. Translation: CASSPTGGERQPQHF.

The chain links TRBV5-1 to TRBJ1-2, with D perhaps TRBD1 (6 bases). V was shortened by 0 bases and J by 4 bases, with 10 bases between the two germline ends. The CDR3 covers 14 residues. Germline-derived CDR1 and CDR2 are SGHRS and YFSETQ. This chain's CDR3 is CASSLAKGGYGYTF. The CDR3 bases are TGCGCCAGCAGCTTGGCTAAGGGGGGCTATGGCTACACCTTC.

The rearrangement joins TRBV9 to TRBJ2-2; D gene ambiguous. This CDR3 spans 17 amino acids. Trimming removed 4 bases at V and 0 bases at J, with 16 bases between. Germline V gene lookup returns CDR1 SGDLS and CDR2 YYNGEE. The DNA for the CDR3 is TGTGCCAGCAGCCGACGGAACGACGGCGCGAACACCGGGGAGCTGTTTTTT. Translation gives CASSRRNDGANTGELFF. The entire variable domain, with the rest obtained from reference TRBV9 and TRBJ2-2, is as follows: DSGVTQTPKHLITATGQRVTLRCSPRSGDLSVYWYQQSLDQGLQFLIQYYNGEERAKGNILERFSAQQFPDLHSELNLSSLELGDSALYFCASSRRNDGANTGELFFGEGSRLTVL.

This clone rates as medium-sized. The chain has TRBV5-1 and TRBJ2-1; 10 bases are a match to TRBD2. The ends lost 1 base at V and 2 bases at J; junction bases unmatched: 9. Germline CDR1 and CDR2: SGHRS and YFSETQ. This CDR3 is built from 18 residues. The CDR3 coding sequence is TGCGCCAGCAGCTTGAATATCCTAGCGGGGGTGGCCTACAATGAGCAGTTCTTC. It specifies CASSLNILAGVAYNEQFF. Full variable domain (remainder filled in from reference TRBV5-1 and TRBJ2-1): KAGVTQTPRYLIKTRGQQVTLSCSPISGHRSVSWYQQTPGQGLQFLFEYFSETQRNKGNFPGRFSGRQFSNSRSEMNVSTLELGDSALYLCASSLNILAGVAYNEQFFGPGTRLTVL.

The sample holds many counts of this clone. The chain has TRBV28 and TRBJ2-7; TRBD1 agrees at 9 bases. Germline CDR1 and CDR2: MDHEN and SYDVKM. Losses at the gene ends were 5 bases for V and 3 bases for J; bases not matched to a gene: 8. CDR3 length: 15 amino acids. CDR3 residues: CASSLGTGSNYEQYF. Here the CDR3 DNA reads TGTGCCAGCAGTCTAGGGACAGGGAGCAACTACGAGCAGTACTTC.

CDR3 sequence reads: CASSLDSPYGYTF. Written as DNA, the CDR3 is TGTGCCAGCAGCCTAGACAGTCCCTATGGCTACACCTTC. The chain uses TRBV16 and TRBJ1-2; D may be TRBD1 (5 bases). In germline, CDR1 is KGHSY, CDR2 FQNENV. V shed 4 bases and J shed 4 bases, with 10 bases lying between them. This CDR3 has 13 amino acids.

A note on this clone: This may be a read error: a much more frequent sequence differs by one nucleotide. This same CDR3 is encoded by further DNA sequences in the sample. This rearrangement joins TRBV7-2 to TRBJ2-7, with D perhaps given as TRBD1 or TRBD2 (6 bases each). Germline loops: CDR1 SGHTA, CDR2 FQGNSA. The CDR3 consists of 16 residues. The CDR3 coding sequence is TGTGCTAGCAGCTTTGGTGCGGGACACTTCCCCTACGAGCAGTACTTC. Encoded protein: CASSFGAGHFPYEQYF.

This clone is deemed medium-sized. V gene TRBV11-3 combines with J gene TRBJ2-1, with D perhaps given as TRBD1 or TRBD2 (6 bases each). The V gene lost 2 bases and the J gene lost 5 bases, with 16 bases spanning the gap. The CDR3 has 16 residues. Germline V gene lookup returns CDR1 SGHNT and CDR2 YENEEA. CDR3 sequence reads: CASSLPRGPPNNEQFF. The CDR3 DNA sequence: TGTGCCAGCAGCTTACCCCGGGGGCCCCCAAACAATGAGCAGTTCTTC.

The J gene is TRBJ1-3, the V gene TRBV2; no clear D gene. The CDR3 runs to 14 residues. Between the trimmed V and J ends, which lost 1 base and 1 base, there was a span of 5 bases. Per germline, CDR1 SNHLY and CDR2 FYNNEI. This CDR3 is CASSEGGSGNTIYF. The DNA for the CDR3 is TGTGCCAGCAGTGAAGGGGGTTCTGGAAACACCATATATTTT.

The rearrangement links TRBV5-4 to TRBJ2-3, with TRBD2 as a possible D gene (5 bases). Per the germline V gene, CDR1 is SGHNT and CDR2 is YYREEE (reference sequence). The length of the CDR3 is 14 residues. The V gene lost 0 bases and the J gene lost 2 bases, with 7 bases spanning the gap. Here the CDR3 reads CASSLGTFTDTQYF. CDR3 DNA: TGTGCCAGCAGCTTGGGGACTTTCACAGATACGCAGTATTTT.

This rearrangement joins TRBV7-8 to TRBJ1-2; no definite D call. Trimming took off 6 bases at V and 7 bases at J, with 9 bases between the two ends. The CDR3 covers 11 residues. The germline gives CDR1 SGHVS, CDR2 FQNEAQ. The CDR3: CASSPGVGYTF. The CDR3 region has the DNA TGTGCCAGCAGTCCCGGGGTTGGCTACACCTTC.

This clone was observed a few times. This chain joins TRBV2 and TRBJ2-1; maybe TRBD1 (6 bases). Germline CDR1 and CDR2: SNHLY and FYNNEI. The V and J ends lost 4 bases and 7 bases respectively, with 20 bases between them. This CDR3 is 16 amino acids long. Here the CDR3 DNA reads TGTGCCAGCAGTGCATTCCACTCACAGGGATCAAATGAGCAGTTCTTC. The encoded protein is CASSAFHSQGSNEQFF.

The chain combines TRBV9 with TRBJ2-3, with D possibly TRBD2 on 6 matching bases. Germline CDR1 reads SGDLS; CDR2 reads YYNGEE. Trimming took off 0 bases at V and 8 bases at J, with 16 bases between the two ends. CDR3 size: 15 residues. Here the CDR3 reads CASSVGGDGGGTQYF. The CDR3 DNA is TGTGCCAGCAGCGTAGGGGGGGATGGTGGAGGTACGCAGTATTTT.

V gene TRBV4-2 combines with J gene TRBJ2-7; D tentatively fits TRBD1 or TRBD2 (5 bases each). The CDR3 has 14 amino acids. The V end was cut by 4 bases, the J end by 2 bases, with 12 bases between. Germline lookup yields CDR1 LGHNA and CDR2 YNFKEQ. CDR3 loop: CASSPGMGAYEQYF. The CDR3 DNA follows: TGTGCCAGCAGCCCCGGGATGGGGGCCTACGAGCAGTACTTC.

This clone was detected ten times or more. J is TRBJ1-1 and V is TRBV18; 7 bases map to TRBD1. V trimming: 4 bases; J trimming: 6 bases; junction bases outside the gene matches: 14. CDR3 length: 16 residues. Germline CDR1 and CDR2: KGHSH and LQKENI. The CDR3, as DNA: TGTGCCAGCTCACAGTTAGCAGGGGGGGTAATGGCTGAAGCTTTCTTT. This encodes CASSQLAGGVMAEAFF.

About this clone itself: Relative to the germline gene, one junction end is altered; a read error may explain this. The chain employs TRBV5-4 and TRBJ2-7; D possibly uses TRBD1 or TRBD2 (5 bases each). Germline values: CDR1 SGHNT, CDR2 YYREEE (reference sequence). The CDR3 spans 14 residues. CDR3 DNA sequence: TGCGCCAGCAGCCCGGGACGGACCTCCTACGAGCAGTACTTC. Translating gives CASSPGRTSYEQYF. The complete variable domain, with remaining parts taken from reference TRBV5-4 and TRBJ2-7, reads ETGVTQSPTHLIKTRGQQVTLRCSSQSGHNTVSWYQQALGQGPQFIFQYYREEENGRGNFPPRFSGLQFPNYSSELNVNALELDDSALYLCASSPGRTSYEQYFGPGTRLTVT.

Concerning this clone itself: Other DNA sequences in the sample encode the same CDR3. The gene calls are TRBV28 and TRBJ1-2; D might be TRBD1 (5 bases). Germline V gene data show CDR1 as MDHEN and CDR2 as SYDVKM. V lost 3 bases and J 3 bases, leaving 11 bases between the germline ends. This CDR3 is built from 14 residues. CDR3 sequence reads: CASSFLGGDYGYTF. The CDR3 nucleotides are TGTGCCAGCAGTTTCCTGGGGGGGGACTATGGCTACACCTTC.